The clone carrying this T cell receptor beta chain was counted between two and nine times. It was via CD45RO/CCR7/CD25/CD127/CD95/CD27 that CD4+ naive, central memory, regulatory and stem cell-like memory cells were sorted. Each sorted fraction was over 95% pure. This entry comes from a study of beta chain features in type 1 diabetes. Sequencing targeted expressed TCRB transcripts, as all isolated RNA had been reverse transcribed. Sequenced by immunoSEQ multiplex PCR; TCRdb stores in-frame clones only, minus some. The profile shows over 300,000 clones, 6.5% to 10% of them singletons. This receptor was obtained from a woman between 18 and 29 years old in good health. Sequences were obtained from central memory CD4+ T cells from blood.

CDR3 amino acids: CAAHSASSYNEQFF. CDR3 coding DNA: TGTGCCGCCCACAGCGCGAGCTCCTACAATGAGCAGTTCTTC. The rearrangement uses TRBV6-6 and TRBJ2-1, with D uncertain. In germline, CDR1 is MNHNY, CDR2 SVGAGI (reference sequence). Trimming took 11 bases from V and 0 from J, leaving 14 bases between them. The CDR3 is 14 amino acids.